What follows are 15 T cell receptor beta chains derived from one specimen sequenced in a study of blood T cell repertoires in COVID-19. Repertoires were generated with immunoSEQ multiplex PCR, while TCRdb's copy carries only in-frame clones and drops some. The table lists 110,000 to 150,000 clones, approximately 86% of them singletons. The sequencing sample was made of peripheral blood. These receptor sequences come from an older woman with acute or convalescent COVID-19.

This rearrangement joins TRBV28 to TRBJ2-5, with 8 positions matching TRBD2. This CDR3 spans 18 amino acids. CDR1 and CDR2 (germline): MDHEN, SYDVKM. V was clipped by 2 bases and J by 0 bases; unmatched bases: 11. CDR3 in amino acids: CASSLVLGGSGDQETQYF. CDR3 nucleotide sequence: TGTGCCAGCAGTTTAGTCCTCGGGGGTAGCGGGGACCAAGAGACCCAGTACTTC.

This chain connects TRBV6-5 to TRBJ2-7; TRBD2 matches 8 bases. There are 15 residues in the CDR3. V dropped 2 bases and J dropped 3; count of bases not matched to a gene: 6. Germline values: CDR1 MNHEY, CDR2 SVGAGI. The chain's CDR3 is CASSYRVAGLYEQYF. The CDR3 coding sequence is TGTGCCAGCAGTTACAGGGTAGCGGGGCTCTACGAGCAGTACTTC.

This chain links TRBV28 with TRBJ1-1; D is ambiguous. The germline V gene has CDR1 MDHEN and CDR2 SYDVKM. This CDR3 comprises 10 residues. V lost 3 bases and J 11 bases, leaving 7 bases between the germline ends. The CDR3: CASSFGEAFF. For the CDR3, the DNA is TGTGCCAGCAGTTTCGGGGAGGCTTTCTTT.

The chain couples TRBV11-3 to TRBJ2-1; perhaps TRBD2 as D (5 bases). Germline CDR1 SGHNT, CDR2 YENEEA. CDR3 size: 13 residues. Trimming removed 1 base at V and 7 bases at J, with 8 bases between. The DNA for the CDR3 is TGTGCCAGCAGCTTAGGGTGGGAGAATGAGCAGTTCTTC. Translation: CASSLGWENEQFF.

A few counts support this clone. The V gene is TRBV6-5, the J gene TRBJ1-5, with 8 bases matching TRBD1. Germline CDR1 reads MNHEY; CDR2 reads SVGAGI. V shed 11 bases and J 6 bases; nucleotides not matched to a gene: 9. The CDR3 spans 13 residues. The CDR3 reads CAAGQGVVQPQHF. CDR3 sequence (DNA): TGTGCCGCCGGACAGGGTGTGGTTCAGCCCCAGCATTTT.

This chain uses TRBV7-9 with TRBJ1-1, with TRBD1 matching over 7 bases. The V segment lost 5 bases and the J segment 2 bases; nucleotides outside the gene matches: 5. The germline CDR1 and CDR2 sequences are SEHNR and FQNEAQ (reference sequence). The CDR3 has 14 residues. The CDR3 region is CASSLTGANTEAFF. The DNA for the CDR3 is TGTGCCAGCAGCCTCACAGGGGCCAACACTGAAGCTTTCTTT.

V gene TRBV18 combines with J gene TRBJ1-5; D is unclear. The CDR3 length is 14 residues. Germline assignment: CDR1 KGHSH and CDR2 LQKENI. V shed 2 bases and J shed 2 bases, with 7 bases lying between them. The CDR3 sequence is CASSPFGGNQPQHF. The CDR3, as DNA: TGTGCCAGCTCACCATTCGGGGGCAATCAGCCCCAGCATTTT.

The chain joins TRBV19 to TRBJ2-5; 11 positions match TRBD2. V shed 4 bases, J shed 2 bases, and the junction held 3 bases outside the gene matches. CDR3 size: 15 residues. CDR1 and CDR2 (germline): LNHDA, SQIVND (reference sequence). The CDR3 nucleotides are TGTGCCAGTAGTACACTAGCGGGGGAGCAAGAGACCCAGTACTTC. This translates into CASSTLAGEQETQYF.

Only one count was recorded for this clone. The chain is built from TRBV5-6 and TRBJ1-2, with 8 bases lining up with TRBD1. Germline V gives CDR1 SGHDT, CDR2 YYEEEE. The J segment lost 5 bases and the V segment lost 4 bases, leaving 7 bases of the junction unmatched. The CDR3 sequence is 14 residues long. DNA of the CDR3: TGTGCCAGCAGCCCCGGACAGGGAATATATGGCTACACCTTC. This translates into CASSPGQGIYGYTF.

The chain employs TRBV6-5 and TRBJ1-2; 9 bases line up with TRBD1. Germline CDR1 MNHEY, CDR2 SVGAGI. After removal of 2 bases from V and 1 base from J, the junction contained 2 bases not matched to a gene. The CDR3 runs 15 residues. The CDR3 DNA reads TGTGCCAGCAGTTACCCGACAGGGGGTAACTATGGCTACACCTTC. This sequence encodes CASSYPTGGNYGYTF.

There are a few counts of this clone. The CDR3 spells CASSPLAGPYEQYF. The CDR3 bases are TGTGCCAGCAGCCCCTTAGCGGGACCTTACGAGCAGTACTTC. The V gene is TRBV3-1 (or the pseudogene TRBV3-2), the J gene TRBJ2-7, with TRBD2 identical over 8 bases. Germline-derived CDR1 and CDR2 are LGHDT and YNNKEL (reference sequence). This CDR3 has 14 amino acids. V trimming: 4 bases; J trimming: 4 bases; junction bases outside the gene matches: 6.

J is TRBJ2-6 and V is TRBV19; tentative D call: TRBD2 (6 bases). CDR3 length: 16 residues. Germline V gives CDR1 LNHDA, CDR2 SQIVND (reference sequence). V gave up 5 bases and J gave up 6 bases, with 17 bases separating them. This CDR3 is CASSPDGSFEANVLTF. The CDR3 DNA follows: TGTGCCAGTAGTCCTGACGGGAGTTTCGAGGCCAACGTCCTGACTTTC.

This clone was seen just once. The V and J genes are TRBV4-2 and TRBJ1-2; 8 bases fit TRBD1. Germline V gene data show CDR1 as LGHNA and CDR2 as YNFKEQ. V trimming: 4 bases; J trimming: 7 bases; junction bases outside the gene matches: 8. The CDR3 totals 14 residues. CDR3 DNA: TGTGCCAGCAGCCCACAGACAGGGGAGAGTGGCTACACCTTC. Its protein is CASSPQTGESGYTF.

This chain uses TRBV11-3 with TRBJ2-1, with 12 nucleotides matching TRBD2. The CDR3 runs to 15 residues. J gave up 6 bases and V 5 bases, and 5 bases lay outside the gene matches. CDR1 is SGHNT, CDR2 YENEEA, per germline. The CDR3 spells CASSPPGLAGNEQFF. Written as DNA, the CDR3 is TGTGCCAGCAGCCCACCGGGACTAGCGGGCAATGAGCAGTTCTTC.

The J gene is TRBJ2-7, the V gene TRBV27; possible D gene TRBD2, 7 bases. The CDR3 runs to 16 residues. The V and J ends lost 3 bases and 3 bases respectively, with 18 bases between them. Germline assignment: CDR1 MNHEY and CDR2 SMNVEV (reference sequence). The CDR3 here is CASSFKGAGAFYEQYF. The CDR3 DNA is TGTGCCAGCAGTTTCAAAGGGGCGGGGGCCTTCTACGAGCAGTACTTC.